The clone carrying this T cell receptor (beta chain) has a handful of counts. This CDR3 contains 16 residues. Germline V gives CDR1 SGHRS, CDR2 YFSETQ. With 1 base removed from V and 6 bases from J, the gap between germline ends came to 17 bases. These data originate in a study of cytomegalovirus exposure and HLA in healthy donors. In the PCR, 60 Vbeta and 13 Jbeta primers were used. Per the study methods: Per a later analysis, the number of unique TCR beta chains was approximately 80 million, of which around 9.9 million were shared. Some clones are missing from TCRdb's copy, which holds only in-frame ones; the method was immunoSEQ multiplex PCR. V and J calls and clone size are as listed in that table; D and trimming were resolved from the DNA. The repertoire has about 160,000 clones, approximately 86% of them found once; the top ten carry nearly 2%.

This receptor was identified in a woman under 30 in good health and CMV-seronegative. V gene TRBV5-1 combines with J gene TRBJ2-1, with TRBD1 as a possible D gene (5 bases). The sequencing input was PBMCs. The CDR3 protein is CASSLQGAGISNEQFF. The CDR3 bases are TGCGCCAGCAGCTTGCAAGGGGCAGGGATATCCAATGAGCAGTTCTTC.